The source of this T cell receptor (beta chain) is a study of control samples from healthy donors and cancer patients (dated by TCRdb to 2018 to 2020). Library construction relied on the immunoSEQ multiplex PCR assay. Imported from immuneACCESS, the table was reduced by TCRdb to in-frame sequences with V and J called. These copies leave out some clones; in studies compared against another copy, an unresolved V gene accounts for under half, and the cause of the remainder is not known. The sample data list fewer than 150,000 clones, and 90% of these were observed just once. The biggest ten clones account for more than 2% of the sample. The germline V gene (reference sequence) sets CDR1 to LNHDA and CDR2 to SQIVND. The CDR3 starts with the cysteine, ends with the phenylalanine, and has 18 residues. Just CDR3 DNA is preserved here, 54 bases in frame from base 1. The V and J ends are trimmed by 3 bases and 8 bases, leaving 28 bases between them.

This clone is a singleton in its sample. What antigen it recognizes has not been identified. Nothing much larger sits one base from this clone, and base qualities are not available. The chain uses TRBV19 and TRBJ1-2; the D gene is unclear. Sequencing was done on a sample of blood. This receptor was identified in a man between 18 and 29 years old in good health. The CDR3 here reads CASSINPRATSAQGGYTF. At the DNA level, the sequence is TGTGCCAGTAGTATTAACCCCCGGGCCACGTCGGCCCAAGGGGGCTACACCTTC.